The next 26 T cell receptor beta chains were all read from a single sample in a study of shared clonotypes between healthy human individuals. TCRdb keeps only in-frame clones here, not all; method: immunoSEQ multiplex PCR. The sample consists of fewer than 350,000 clones, around 86% of them appearing once. The sample was memory CD8+ T cells sorted from blood. Subset denoted: CD45RO+ cells pooled with CCR7-negative TemRA cells. The receptors were gathered from a man aged 18 to 30 in good health.

The chain couples TRBV4-1 to TRBJ1-2, with D uncertain. The CDR3 loop spans 15 amino acids. The V and J ends lost 2 bases and 6 bases respectively, with 16 bases between them. Germline V gene data show CDR1 as MGHRA and CDR2 as YSYEKL. DNA of the CDR3: TGCGCCAGCAGCCAACATGATCGGGCCGGGGATGGCTACACCTTC. It yields the protein CASSQHDRAGDGYTF.

The chain joins TRBV6-1 to TRBJ2-7; 7 bases match TRBD2. The CDR3 runs to 12 residues. CDR1 is MNHNS, CDR2 SASEGT, per germline. The V gene end was trimmed by 6 bases and the J gene end by 3 bases; junction bases not matched to a gene: 2. CDR3 region: CASRWDYYEQYF. CDR3 sequence (DNA): TGTGCCAGCAGGTGGGACTACTACGAGCAGTACTTC.

The chain couples TRBV5-1 to TRBJ2-1; 12 nucleotides align to TRBD2. CDR3 length: 17 residues. In germline, CDR1 is SGHRS, CDR2 YFSETQ. With V trimmed by 0 bases and J by 2 bases, 3 bases remained unmatched. CDR3 DNA: TGCGCCAGCAGCTTGGGGGCTAGCGGGAGGGCCTACAATGAGCAGTTCTTC. Translating gives CASSLGASGRAYNEQFF.

The chain is built from TRBV10-2 and TRBJ2-7; tentative D call: TRBD1 (6 bases). The V and J ends lost 6 bases and 3 bases respectively, with 9 bases between them. Germline values: CDR1 WSHSY, CDR2 SAAADI. The CDR3 has 12 amino acids. CDR3 protein: CASRTDSYEQYF. The CDR3 region has the DNA TGCGCCAGCAGAACGGACAGCTACGAGCAGTACTTC.

The rearrangement uses TRBV7-9 and TRBJ2-7; 12 positions match TRBD1. Germline loops: CDR1 SEHNR, CDR2 FQNEAQ (reference sequence). The J segment lost 5 bases and the V segment lost 5 bases, leaving 10 bases of the junction unmatched. CDR3 length equals 16 residues. The CDR3 sequence: CASSPGTGGADDEQYF. The CDR3 region has the DNA TGTGCCAGCAGCCCCGGGACAGGGGGCGCAGACGACGAGCAGTACTTC.

The chain is built from TRBV5-4 and TRBJ2-5, with D possibly matching TRBD2 (7 bases). V was shortened by 4 bases and J by 4 bases, with 17 bases between the two germline ends. The germline V gene encodes CDR1 SGHNT and CDR2 YYREEE (reference sequence). The CDR3 totals 15 residues. This CDR3 reads CASSVGRGASETQYF. The CDR3 DNA follows: TGTGCCAGCAGCGTTGGCCGGGGGGCCTCAGAGACCCAGTACTTC. Variable domain in full (rest from reference TRBV5-4 and TRBJ2-5): ETGVTQSPTHLIKTRGQQVTLRCSSQSGHNTVSWYQQALGQGPQFIFQYYREEENGRGNFPPRFSGLQFPNYSSELNVNALELDDSALYLCASSVGRGASETQYFGPGTRLLVL.

The chain has TRBV28 and TRBJ2-2, with a tentative D call TRBD1 (6 bases). This CDR3 is 18 amino acids long. Trimming removed 5 bases from V and 1 base from J, with 20 bases in between. Germline V gene sequence: CDR1 MDHEN, CDR2 SYDVKM. In DNA, the CDR3 is TGTGCCAGCAGTCCCTATGGTACAGGGTGGGGGAACACCGGGGAGCTGTTTTTT. Protein sequence: CASSPYGTGWGNTGELFF.

The rearrangement joins TRBV2 to TRBJ1-5, with D unresolved. In germline, CDR1 is SNHLY, CDR2 FYNNEI. Trimming took 8 bases from V and 2 from J, leaving 16 bases between them. This CDR3 spans 15 amino acids. DNA for the CDR3: TGTGCCAGCCATAGGTCTCAGATAGGCAATCAGCCCCAGCATTTT. Translated, it gives CASHRSQIGNQPQHF.

This clone is a singleton in its sample. The V and J genes are TRBV4-1 and TRBJ1-2; 8 bases are shared with TRBD1. V was clipped by 6 bases and J by 6 bases; unmatched bases: 12. Germline V gene lookup returns CDR1 MGHRA and CDR2 YSYEKL. This CDR3 is 15 amino acids long. The CDR3 protein is CASREAGRGQHGYTF. For the CDR3, the DNA is TGCGCCAGCAGAGAAGCGGGCAGGGGGCAACATGGCTACACCTTC.

Here the CDR3 reads CASSTPRQGAVADTQYF. CDR3 nucleotide sequence: TGTGCCAGCAGCACACCACGACAGGGGGCAGTCGCAGATACGCAGTATTTT. The rearrangement uses TRBV9 and TRBJ2-3, with 10 nucleotides matching TRBD1. Losses at the gene ends were 4 bases for V and 4 bases for J; bases not matched to a gene: 12. The germline V gene encodes CDR1 SGDLS and CDR2 YYNGEE. The CDR3 loop spans 17 amino acids.

CDR3 region: CASGPRGFLWDYGYTF. CDR3 bases: TGTGCCAGCGGACCCCGTGGGTTCCTCTGGGACTATGGCTACACCTTC. The chain is built from TRBV2 and TRBJ1-2; D not resolved. V was shortened by 8 bases and J by 3 bases, with 22 bases between the two germline ends. This CDR3 region has 16 residues. Germline-derived CDR1 and CDR2 are SNHLY and FYNNEI.

As to this clone: Here the CDR3 omits its conserved ending phenylalanine or tryptophan, so a read error is the likely source. Because the CDR3's place on the DNA is in doubt, the DNA is left out and the CDR3 is given as listed by TCRdb. The chain recombines TRBV27 with TRBJ1-3. Termini included, the CDR3 measures 14 amino acids. CDR1 and CDR2 (germline): MNHEY, SMNVEV (reference sequence). The CDR3 is CASSLRAGRLGTFE.

The V call is TRBV27, the J call TRBJ2-2; 11 positions agree with TRBD2. V lost 7 bases to trimming and J lost 4 bases; unmatched junction nucleotides: 2. The CDR3 sequence is 14 residues long. Germline V gives CDR1 MNHEY, CDR2 SMNVEV (reference sequence). This CDR3 reads CASTLAGGTGELFF. CDR3 sequence (DNA): TGTGCCAGCACGCTAGCGGGAGGCACCGGGGAGCTGTTTTTT.

The chain joins TRBV19 to TRBJ2-5; maybe TRBD2 (6 bases). This CDR3 is 14 amino acids long. Trimming pared 5 bases from V and 0 bases from J, leaving 10 bases between. Germline V gives CDR1 LNHDA, CDR2 SQIVND (reference sequence). The CDR3 reads CASSVRGYQETQYF. The CDR3 bases are TGTGCCAGTAGTGTCCGGGGGTACCAAGAGACCCAGTACTTC.

The chain employs TRBV5-1 and TRBJ1-1; D unclear. With 4 bases removed from V and 2 bases from J, the gap between germline ends came to 15 bases. Germline V gene lookup returns CDR1 SGHRS and CDR2 YFSETQ. This CDR3 has 15 amino acids. The CDR3 loop reads CASSQPESANTEAFF. Here the CDR3 DNA reads TGCGCCAGCAGCCAGCCGGAGTCCGCAAACACTGAAGCTTTCTTT.

The CDR3 loop reads CASSFSTGYYEQYF. The CDR3 bases are TGCGCCAGCAGCTTTTCTACAGGATACTACGAGCAGTACTTC. This sequence joins TRBV5-1 and TRBJ2-7; tentative D call: TRBD1 (5 bases). Germline-derived CDR1 and CDR2 are SGHRS and YFSETQ. This CDR3 comprises 14 residues. Trimming left V 2 bases short and J 3 bases short, with 12 bases between.

The chain joins TRBV6-5 to TRBJ2-2, with 8 bases lining up with TRBD1. After removal of 5 bases from V and 6 bases from J, the junction contained 8 bases not matched to a gene. This CDR3 spans 15 amino acids. Germline V gene sequence: CDR1 MNHEY, CDR2 SVGAGI. The CDR3 DNA reads as TGTGCCAGCAGTCCCGGGACAGGAGGTCCCGGGGAGCTGTTTTTT. Translation: CASSPGTGGPGELFF.

The V gene is TRBV27, the J gene TRBJ2-3; D unclear. V shed 2 bases and J shed 0 bases, with 6 bases lying between them. The CDR3 extends over 14 amino acids. CDR1 and CDR2 (germline): MNHEY, SMNVEV (reference sequence). The CDR3 nucleotides read TGTGCCAGCAGTTTACAGAGTAGCACAGATACGCAGTATTTT. Translated, it gives CASSLQSSTDTQYF.

With regard to this clone: Other DNA sequences in the sample encode the same CDR3. This chain uses TRBV5-1 with TRBJ2-1, with unresolved D. The germline V and J ends were trimmed by 0 bases and 4 bases, with 5 bases remaining between them. CDR1 is SGHRS and CDR2 is YFSETQ in the germline V gene. This CDR3 has 13 amino acids. DNA for the CDR3: TGCGCCAGCAGCTTGGCCCTGTACAATGAGCAGTTCTTC. Protein sequence: CASSLALYNEQFF.

The chain couples TRBV28 to TRBJ1-2; no definite D call. The CDR3 has 16 amino acids. Germline V CDR1 and CDR2: MDHEN, SYDVKM. V lost 8 bases and J 4 bases, leaving 23 bases between the germline ends. The CDR3 DNA follows: TGTGCCAGCGGAATAGTTTCGTGGTCCAGGCCCTATGGCTACACCTTC. Its protein product is CASGIVSWSRPYGYTF.

The chain recombines TRBV4-1 with TRBJ2-1; a possible D gene is TRBD1 (5 bases). Trimming left V 1 base short and J 9 bases short, with 28 bases between. Germline CDR1 is MGHRA and CDR2 is YSYEKL. CDR3 length: 19 residues. The CDR3: CASSQGGGIGSATWGEQFF. In DNA, the CDR3 is TGCGCCAGCAGCCAAGGGGGCGGAATCGGATCCGCCACTTGGGGTGAGCAGTTCTTC.

This chain uses TRBV7-9 with TRBJ2-7; TRBD2 agrees at 7 bases. Germline CDR1 and CDR2: SEHNR and FQNEAQ (reference sequence). The CDR3 has 16 amino acids. V dropped 1 base and J dropped 3; count of bases not matched to a gene: 9. CDR3: CASSLDRSGGLYEQYF. Here the CDR3 DNA reads TGTGCCAGCAGCTTAGATCGGTCGGGGGGTCTCTACGAGCAGTACTTC.

The rearrangement uses TRBV12-5 and TRBJ1-4, with 8 nucleotides matching TRBD1. The CDR3 spans 15 residues. The germline V gene encodes CDR1 LGHNT and CDR2 FRNRAP. The V segment lost 5 bases and the J segment 8 bases; nucleotides outside the gene matches: 10. The DNA for the CDR3 is TGTGCTAGTGGTAACGACAGGGGAGAAGAGGAAAAACTGTTTTTT. Protein sequence: CASGNDRGEEEKLFF.

V gene TRBV6-1 combines with J gene TRBJ1-1, with D unclear. V lost 3 bases and J lost 0, with 26 bases in between. Germline CDR1 reads MNHNS; CDR2 reads SASEGT. The CDR3 spans 20 residues. Here the CDR3 reads CASSDLRPDKFSDLNTEAFF. Here the CDR3 DNA reads TGTGCCAGCAGTGATCTCAGGCCAGACAAATTTTCGGATTTGAACACTGAAGCTTTCTTT.

This clone appeared a single time. The V and J genes are TRBV10-3 and TRBJ2-2; D call uncertain. Germline CDR1 ENHRY, CDR2 SYGVKD. Deletions cut 2 bases from V and 5 bases from J, with 0 bases between. The CDR3 is made up of 11 amino acids. CDR3 sequence (DNA): TGTGCCATCAGTGAGACCGGGGAGCTGTTTTTT. It translates to CAISETGELFF.

This clone came up once. This chain uses TRBV9 with TRBJ1-1, with a possible D match to TRBD1 (6 bases). Between the trimmed V and J ends, which lost 6 bases and 0 bases, there was a span of 24 bases. Germline V lookup: CDR1 SGDLS, CDR2 YYNGEE. This CDR3 comprises 18 residues. This chain's CDR3 is CASTSTRDTRQMNTEAFF. The CDR3, as DNA: TGTGCCAGCACCTCCACCAGGGACACTCGGCAGATGAACACTGAAGCTTTCTTT.